Below are 19 T cell receptor beta chains sequenced from a single sample in a study of blood T cell repertoires in COVID-19. Sequenced by immunoSEQ multiplex PCR; TCRdb stores in-frame clones only, minus some. Of about 98,000 clones in the sample, about 80% were seen once. The specimen sequenced was peripheral blood. These receptor sequences come from a man between 65 and 79 years old with active or convalescent COVID-19.

This clone appeared a single time. This chain joins TRBV18 and TRBJ1-2; 7 nucleotides line up with TRBD1. The CDR3 contains 15 residues. Per the germline V gene, CDR1 is KGHSH and CDR2 is LQKENI. The V gene end was trimmed by 2 bases and the J gene end by 6 bases; junction bases not matched to a gene: 9. The DNA of the CDR3 is TGTGCCAGCTCACCAATATTCTTGACAGGGCATGGCTACACCTTC. It encodes CASSPIFLTGHGYTF.

This clone occurred once. V usage is TRBV14 and J usage is TRBJ1-1; no definite D call. V lost 1 base and J lost 7, with 10 bases in between. The V gene's germline CDR1 is SGHDN and CDR2 FVKESK. The CDR3 spans 13 residues. CDR3 coding DNA: TGTGCCAGCAGCCAAGCTTATATCAGTGAAGCTTTCTTT. Its protein is CASSQAYISEAFF. The full variable domain, its missing parts supplied by reference TRBV14 and TRBJ1-1, is EAGVTQFPSHSVIEKGQTVTLRCDPISGHDNLYWYRRVMGKEIKFLLHFVKESKQDESGMPNNRFLAERTGGTYSTLKVQPAELEDSGVYFCASSQAYISEAFFGQGTRLTVV.

The CDR3 here is CASSLSGQGGQPQHF. The CDR3, as DNA: TGTGCCAGCAGCTTGTCCGGACAGGGAGGTCAGCCCCAGCATTTT. V and J are TRBV5-6 and TRBJ1-5, with 8 bases aligning to TRBD1. This CDR3 has 15 residues. V shed 1 base, J shed 6 bases, and the junction held 6 bases outside the gene matches. The germline gives CDR1 SGHDT, CDR2 YYEEEE.

The chain joins TRBV2 to TRBJ2-1; no firm D call. V shed 5 bases and J shed 6 bases, with 5 bases lying between them. CDR1 and CDR2 from the germline V gene are SNHLY and FYNNEI. The CDR3 covers 11 residues. The CDR3: CASSYINEQFF. The CDR3 DNA follows: TGTGCCAGCAGTTATATCAATGAGCAGTTCTTC.

The rearrangement links TRBV7-8 to TRBJ2-7, with 8 bases identical to TRBD1. CDR3 length equals 15 residues. Trimming removed 1 base from V and 3 bases from J; junction bases left unmatched: 5. CDR1 is SGHVS, CDR2 FQNEAQ, per germline. In nucleotides, the CDR3 is TGTGCCAGCAGCTTAGATTGGACAGGGAACTACGAGCAGTACTTC. It specifies CASSLDWTGNYEQYF. Together with reference TRBV7-8 and TRBJ2-7, the CDR3 gives the full variable domain: GAGVSQSPRYKVAKRGQDVALRCDPISGHVSLFWYQQALGQGPEFLTYFQNEAQLDKSGLPSDRFFAERPEGSVSTLKIQRTQQEDSAVYLCASSLDWTGNYEQYFGPGTRLTVT.

This clone has a handful of counts. The CDR3 loop reads CASSSQEGRNEQFF. The CDR3 nucleotides are TGTGCCAGCAGTTCCCAGGAGGGTAGAAATGAGCAGTTCTTC. The chain combines TRBV28 with TRBJ2-1, with D possibly matching TRBD2 (6 bases). The germline gives CDR1 MDHEN, CDR2 SYDVKM. The CDR3 covers 14 residues. The ends were cut back, 4 bases at V and 7 bases at J, with 14 bases in the middle.

The chain couples TRBV6-5 to TRBJ2-7; 10 nucleotides align to TRBD1. Germline V gene lookup returns CDR1 MNHEY and CDR2 SVGAGI. Trimming took 6 bases from V and 3 from J; bases not matched to a gene: 8. This CDR3 spans 15 amino acids. The CDR3 DNA reads TGTGCCAGCAGCCCCAAGCGGACAGGGGGCTACGAGCAGTACTTC. Its translation is CASSPKRTGGYEQYF.

The chain joins TRBV15 to TRBJ2-7; no clear D. The CDR3 totals 13 residues. Trimming shortened V by 3 bases and J by 0 bases, and 6 bases separated the two germline ends. CDR1 and CDR2 from the germline V gene are LNHNV and YYDKDF (reference sequence). In DNA, the CDR3 is TGTGCCACCAGCAGGGGCCCCTCCTACGAGCAGTACTTC. It translates to CATSRGPSYEQYF.

This chain links TRBV7-2 with TRBJ2-7; 8 positions match TRBD2. Germline values: CDR1 SGHTA, CDR2 FQGNSA. The CDR3 totals 15 residues. Germline trimming cut 3 bases from V and 6 bases from J; bases unmatched to any gene: 10. DNA for the CDR3: TGTGCCAGCAGCTTCACTAGCGGCCCGGGAGGCGAGCAGTACTTC. Translating gives CASSFTSGPGGEQYF.

V is TRBV5-8 and J is TRBJ2-3; 11 bases align to TRBD2. CDR3 length: 15 residues. CDR1 is SGHTS and CDR2 is YDEGEE in the germline V gene. V lost 4 bases to trimming and J lost 4 bases; unmatched junction nucleotides: 5. CDR3: CASSVSGGASDTQYF. The CDR3 coding sequence is TGTGCCAGCAGCGTTAGCGGGGGGGCCTCAGATACGCAGTATTTT.

V and J are TRBV2 and TRBJ2-1, with 11 bases lining up with TRBD2. Trimming at V came to 8 bases and at J to 7 bases, leaving 10 bases not matched to a gene. This CDR3 is 15 amino acids long. Per the germline V gene, CDR1 is SNHLY and CDR2 is FYNNEI. CDR3 residues: CASGRLAGPSNEQFF. The CDR3 DNA reads TGTGCCAGCGGCCGACTAGCGGGGCCCTCAAATGAGCAGTTCTTC.

The chain joins TRBV25-1 to TRBJ2-1; 8 nucleotides agree with TRBD1. Germline lookup yields CDR1 MGHDK and CDR2 SYGVNS. J was trimmed by 0 bases and V by 6 bases; bases with no gene match: 10. The CDR3 has 17 amino acids. The CDR3 protein is CASRKLGGQGSYNEQFF. The CDR3 DNA sequence: TGTGCCAGCAGAAAGTTGGGAGGACAGGGCTCCTACAATGAGCAGTTCTTC.

CDR3 nucleotides: TGTGCCAGCAGACCCGGGACAGGGGTTTTCTCTGAAGCTTTCTTT. Residues: CASRPGTGVFSEAFF. The chain has TRBV27 and TRBJ1-1; 10 nucleotides match TRBD1. J gave up 6 bases and V 6 bases, and 10 bases lay outside the gene matches. The CDR3 sequence is 15 residues long. Germline CDR1 is MNHEY and CDR2 is SMNVEV (reference sequence).

This clone was observed many times. The rearrangement links TRBV13 to TRBJ1-1; D perhaps matches TRBD1 (5 bases). The germline V gene encodes CDR1 PRHDT and CDR2 FYEKMQ (reference sequence). The length of the CDR3 is 13 residues. V was clipped by 5 bases and J by 12 bases, with 19 bases between them. DNA of the CDR3: TGTGCCAGCAGCCTGAGGGGCAGGGAGGTCTCTTTCTTT. This encodes CASSLRGREVSFF.

This clone was recorded once. The chain joins TRBV28 to TRBJ2-1, with TRBD2 matching 10 bases. Germline lookup yields CDR1 MDHEN and CDR2 SYDVKM. The CDR3 has 16 amino acids. The junction had 8 bases not matched to a gene; V was cut back by 6 bases and J by 3 bases. In nucleotides, the CDR3 is TGTGCCAGCAGATTAGCGGGGGGAACAGTCTACAATGAGCAGTTCTTC. Amino acid sequence: CASRLAGGTVYNEQFF. Full variable domain (rest looked up from reference TRBV28 and TRBJ2-1): DVKVTQSSRYLVKRTGEKVFLECVQDMDHENMFWYRQDPGLGLRLIYFSYDVKMKEKGDIPEGYSVSREKKERFSLILESASTNQTSMYLCASRLAGGTVYNEQFFGPGTRLTVL.

The chain links TRBV2 to TRBJ2-1; TRBD2 is a possible D gene (6 bases). CDR1 is SNHLY, CDR2 FYNNEI, per germline. The germline V and J ends were trimmed by 6 bases and 5 bases, with 14 bases remaining between them. The CDR3 is made up of 14 amino acids. As DNA, the CDR3 is TGTGCCAGCAGCTCCACCGGGAGAAACAATGAGCAGTTCTTC. Protein sequence: CASSSTGRNNEQFF. Full variable domain (outside the CDR3, taken from reference TRBV2 and TRBJ2-1): EPEVTQTPSHQVTQMGQEVILRCVPISNHLYFYWYRQILGQKVEFLVSFYNNEISEKSEIFDDQFSVERPDGSNFTLKIRSTKLEDSAMYFCASSSTGRNNEQFFGPGTRLTVL.

The CDR3 here is CASSLGGTGENQETQYF. The CDR3 coding sequence is TGCGCCAGCAGCTTGGGGGGGACAGGGGAAAATCAAGAGACCCAGTACTTC. The chain couples TRBV5-1 to TRBJ2-5; 10 nucleotides agree with TRBD1. This CDR3 is 17 amino acids long. V lost 0 bases to trimming and J lost 2 bases; unmatched junction nucleotides: 7. In germline, CDR1 is SGHRS, CDR2 YFSETQ.

This chain connects TRBV7-3 to TRBJ1-2, with D hard to call. Germline-derived CDR1 and CDR2 are SGHTA and FQGTGA. V lost 5 bases to trimming and J lost 0 bases, with 13 bases between them. The CDR3 is 15 amino acids. The CDR3 DNA reads as TGTGCCAGCAGCCAAACGGCAGGCGCTAACTATGGCTACACCTTC. Translated: CASSQTAGANYGYTF.

In nucleotides, the CDR3 is TGTGCCAGCAGCTTGGAAGGAGCCGGGCAGTACTTC. It specifies CASSLEGAGQYF. V usage is TRBV5-4 and J usage is TRBJ2-7; D call uncertain. CDR3 size: 12 residues. Germline CDR1 is SGHNT and CDR2 is YYREEE (reference sequence). The V end lost 0 bases, the J end lost 9 bases, and 10 bases lay between the germline ends.